The 10 T cell receptor beta chains reported below all come from one sample, sequenced in a study of CD8 T cells in ankylosing spondylitis. General study results and limits: A motif in TCR beta, a set of 8 or 9 highly homologous variants, appeared characteristic of ankylosing spondylitis blood.

Their cognate antigens are unknown. Each CDR3 protein is one row after TCRdb ran MiXCR on the 5' RACE reads. This table has under 850,000 distinct CDR3 sequences, 15% to 20% appearing once. The sample taken for sequencing was blood, either unsorted or a sorted T cell fraction (not recorded which). These receptors originate from a male donor with ankylosing spondylitis.

In its sample, this clonotype was seen a few times. The genes are TRBV11-2 and TRBJ2-5; 10 bases align to TRBD1. V trimming: 5 bases; J trimming: 5 bases; junction bases outside the gene matches: 8. Germline V gene sequence: CDR1 SGHAT, CDR2 FQNNGV. The CDR3 spans 15 residues. CDR3 sequence: CASSRPGQGKETQYF. The CDR3 DNA reads TGTGCCAGCAGCCGTCCGGGACAGGGGAAGGAGACCCAGTACTTC.

V usage is TRBV6-1 and J usage is TRBJ1-6; TRBD1 is a possible D gene (6 bases). Trimming cost V 8 bases and J 8 bases, with 13 bases left between them. CDR1 is MNHNS, CDR2 SASEGT, per germline. The CDR3 contains 13 residues. For the CDR3, the DNA is TGTGCCAGCCGGACAGTGATTCATTCACCCCTCCACTTT. Its translation is CASRTVIHSPLHF.

The V and J genes are TRBV5-1 and TRBJ2-1, with D uncertain. CDR1 and CDR2 (germline): SGHRS, YFSETQ. The ends were cut back, 4 bases at V and 10 bases at J, with 15 bases in the middle. CDR3 length: 13 residues. In nucleotides, the CDR3 is TGCGCCAGCAGCAGTCGGCGCCCAGAGGAGCAGTTCTTC. This sequence encodes CASSSRRPEEQFF.

This clonotype has only a few counts. The V call is TRBV30, the J call TRBJ1-1; no clear D gene. The germline V and J ends were trimmed by 8 bases and 3 bases, with 10 bases remaining between them. This CDR3 comprises 11 residues. CDR1 is GTSNPN, CDR2 SVGIG, per germline (reference sequence). CDR3 amino acids: CAHSPYTEAFF. The DNA of the CDR3 is TGTGCCCACTCCCCGTACACTGAAGCTTTCTTT. Supplemented by reference TRBV30 and TRBJ1-1, the full variable domain reads SQTIHQWPATLVQPVGSPLSLECTVEGTSNPNLYWYRQAAGRGLQLLFYSVGIGQISSEVPQNLSASRPQDRQFILSSKKLLLSDSGFYLCAHSPYTEAFFGQGTRLTVV.

This chain uses TRBV25-1 with TRBJ1-5; TRBD1 agrees at 7 bases. The CDR3 totals 16 residues. The germline V gene encodes CDR1 MGHDK and CDR2 SYGVNS. Trimming at V came to 1 base and at J to 3 bases, leaving 6 bases not matched to a gene. The CDR3 loop is CASSEFETGHNQPQHF. The CDR3 DNA reads TGTGCCAGCAGTGAATTTGAGACAGGGCACAATCAGCCCCAGCATTTT. Full variable domain (outside the CDR3, taken from reference TRBV25-1 and TRBJ1-5): EADIYQTPRYLVIGTGKKITLECSQTMGHDKMYWYQQDPGMELHLIHYSYGVNSTEKGDLSSESTVSRIRTEHFPLTLESARPSHTSQYLCASSEFETGHNQPQHFGDGTRLSIL.

This clonotype was seen a handful of times. J is TRBJ1-5 and V is TRBV20-1; possible D gene TRBD1, 5 bases. V was cut by 6 bases and J by 3 bases, with 12 bases left in between. CDR3 length: 13 residues. The germline gives CDR1 DFQATT, CDR2 SNEGSKA (reference sequence). As DNA, the CDR3 is TGCAGTGCGCGCCGGGACCTCAATCAGCCCCAGCATTTT. As protein: CSARRDLNQPQHF.

This clonotype was counted at least ten times. The rearrangement links TRBV12-3 or TRBV12-4 to TRBJ1-4; no firm D call. V lost 3 bases and J 3 bases, leaving 11 bases between the germline ends. This CDR3 spans 15 amino acids. The CDR3 DNA follows: TGTGCCAGCAGTTTCCGGAGAGGGTCTAATGAAAAACTGTTTTTT. This sequence encodes CASSFRRGSNEKLFF.

The CDR3 spells CASSLRGQKGGYTF. As DNA, the CDR3 is TGTGCCAGCAGTTTAAGGGGACAGAAAGGGGGCTACACCTTC. The V and J genes are TRBV12-3 or TRBV12-4 and TRBJ1-2; 7 bases are a match to TRBD1. Trimming took 2 bases from V and 8 from J; bases not matched to a gene: 8. This CDR3 spans 14 amino acids.

The chain joins TRBV10-3 to TRBJ2-1, with 10 bases fitting TRBD2. Losses at the gene ends were 0 bases for V and 3 bases for J; bases not matched to a gene: 5. Germline V gene data show CDR1 as ENHRY and CDR2 as SYGVKD. The CDR3 contains 17 residues. This CDR3 reads CAISESSGGTYYNEQFF. The CDR3 nucleotides read TGTGCCATCAGTGAGTCTAGCGGGGGGACCTACTACAATGAGCAGTTCTTC.

V and J are TRBV5-5 and TRBJ2-2, with D possibly being TRBD1 (6 bases). This CDR3 region has 16 residues. V gave up 0 bases and J gave up 4 bases, with 13 bases separating them. Germline V gene sequence: CDR1 SGHKS, CDR2 YYEKEE (reference sequence). Here the CDR3 reads CASSLGQGFLTGELFF. The CDR3 DNA follows: TGTGCCAGCAGCTTGGGGCAGGGGTTCCTCACCGGGGAGCTGTTTTTT.